These 24 T cell receptor beta chains were sequenced from one sample in a study of HIV-infected patients and healthy controls. Approximately 510 ng RNA was reverse transcribed with alpha and beta constant-region primers. Alpha and beta chain libraries were made separately by chain-specific third strand synthesis with multiplexing indices. TCRdb fed the 5' RACE reads into MiXCR, producing one record per CDR3 protein. The profile shows some 9,300 distinct CDR3 sequences, around 6% of them singletons. Antiretroviral therapy had run roughly three months, about 14 weeks, before follow-up blood collection. Whole blood was used without fractionation, so all unsorted peripheral T cells were included. This specimen consisted of blood, obtained during antiretroviral therapy. These receptors were collected from an adult with HIV infection. The donor label of this sample is uncertain.

This clonotype is labeled medium-sized. The chain couples TRBV29-1 to TRBJ2-7, with D possibly being TRBD1 or TRBD2 (5 bases each). V lost 6 bases and J 7 bases, leaving 16 bases between the germline ends. Per germline, CDR1 SQVTM and CDR2 ANQGSEA. This CDR3 region has 12 residues. In nucleotides, the CDR3 is TGCAGCGTCCTAGTGGTTGGGGGAGAGCAGTACTTC. Translation gives CSVLVVGGEQYF.

This clonotype was found many times. The chain employs TRBV5-1 and TRBJ1-5; 8 bases agree with TRBD1. This CDR3 region has 15 residues. The germline V gene encodes CDR1 SGHRS and CDR2 YFSETQ. J was trimmed by 1 base and V by 3 bases; bases with no gene match: 3. For the CDR3, the DNA is TGCGCCAGCAGCTCGACAGGGGCGAGCAATCAGCCCCAGCATTTT. It yields the protein CASSSTGASNQPQHF.

Ten or more counts support this clonotype. The chain links TRBV4-1 to TRBJ2-1, with TRBD1 matching 8 bases. V shed 3 bases, J shed 6 bases, and the junction held 4 bases outside the gene matches. The CDR3 contains 14 residues. Per the germline V gene, CDR1 is MGHRA and CDR2 is YSYEKL. The CDR3 region is CASSHDRGPNEQFF. The CDR3 bases are TGCGCCAGCAGCCACGACAGGGGCCCCAATGAGCAGTTCTTC.

The sample holds many counts of this clonotype. J is TRBJ2-1 and V is TRBV7-2, with TRBD1 matching 9 bases. From germline, CDR1 is SGHTA and CDR2 FQGNSA. V gave up 5 bases and J gave up 3 bases; unmatched junction bases: 5. This CDR3 region has 15 residues. This chain's CDR3 is CASSIDRGGYNEQFF. CDR3 in DNA: TGTGCCAGCAGCATCGACAGGGGGGGCTACAATGAGCAGTTCTTC.

This clonotype was picked up many times. This chain joins TRBV10-3 and TRBJ1-2; D is possibly TRBD1 (6 bases). V was cut by 3 bases and J by 3 bases, with 11 bases left in between. The CDR3 runs to 14 residues. Germline loops: CDR1 ENHRY, CDR2 SYGVKD. The CDR3 sequence is CAISEQGGDYGYTF. The CDR3 nucleotides read TGTGCCATCAGTGAACAGGGAGGTGACTATGGCTACACCTTC.

This clonotype was found many times. The V and J genes are TRBV12-3 or TRBV12-4 and TRBJ1-2; weak D call: TRBD1 (5 bases). V lost 8 bases, J lost 4 bases, and 14 bases lay in between. This CDR3 region has 13 residues. The CDR3 loop reads CASRGEWGYGYTF. In DNA form, the CDR3 reads TGTGCCAGCCGGGGGGAATGGGGCTATGGCTACACCTTC.

This clonotype came up many times. The V call is TRBV16, the J call TRBJ1-2, with D possibly TRBD1 on 6 matching bases. Trimming shortened V by 0 bases and J by 6 bases, and 11 bases separated the two germline ends. Germline V lookup: CDR1 KGHSY, CDR2 FQNENV. This CDR3 region has 14 residues. The CDR3 sequence is CASSQSGTPDGYTF. DNA for the CDR3: TGTGCCAGCAGCCAATCCGGGACACCTGATGGCTACACCTTC.

This clonotype appeared many times. J is TRBJ2-5 and V is TRBV5-1, with TRBD1 matching 7 bases. The V gene end was trimmed by 4 bases and the J gene end by 5 bases; junction bases not matched to a gene: 8. There are 14 residues in the CDR3. The germline CDR1 and CDR2 sequences are SGHRS and YFSETQ. The CDR3 nucleotides are TGCGCCAGCAGCCGACAGGGTGATAGCGAGACCCAGTACTTC. Its protein product is CASSRQGDSETQYF.

This chain joins TRBV4-2 and TRBJ2-3, with D possibly TRBD1 on 6 matching bases. The CDR3 contains 16 residues. The ends were cut back, 4 bases at V and 0 bases at J, with 14 bases in the middle. Germline values: CDR1 LGHNA, CDR2 YNFKEQ. As DNA, the CDR3 is TGTGCCAGCAGCCGAACAGGGCTAGTTAGCACAGATACGCAGTATTTT. Translated, it gives CASSRTGLVSTDTQYF.

This clonotype was seen many times. The chain recombines TRBV6-2 or TRBV6-3 with TRBJ2-5; D unresolved. Germline V gene data show CDR1 as MNHEY and CDR2 as SVGEGT. The CDR3 runs to 15 residues. V was pared by 3 bases and J by 0 bases, with 11 bases between. CDR3 residues: CASSYLAAYQETQYF. In DNA, the CDR3 is TGTGCCAGCAGTTATCTCGCAGCGTACCAAGAGACCCAGTACTTC.

This clonotype was picked up many times. The V call is TRBV7-2, the J call TRBJ2-5; 11 nucleotides match TRBD2. CDR3 length equals 15 residues. From germline, CDR1 is SGHTA and CDR2 FQGNSA. Trimming took 5 bases from V and 4 from J; bases not matched to a gene: 6. The CDR3 region is CASSPVAGGRETQYF. The CDR3, as DNA: TGTGCCAGCAGCCCGGTAGCGGGGGGGAGAGAGACCCAGTACTTC. The variable domain in full, with the rest retrieved from reference TRBV7-2 and TRBJ2-5, is GAGVSQSPSNKVTEKGKDVELRCDPISGHTALYWYRQSLGQGLEFLIYFQGNSAPDKSGLPSDRFSAERTGGSVSTLTIQRTQQEDSAVYLCASSPVAGGRETQYFGPGTRLLVL.

In the case of this clonotype: Possible read error: a much larger clone is one base away. This chain uses TRBV7-9 with TRBJ1-5, with D hard to call. Germline V gene data show CDR1 as SEHNR and CDR2 as FQNEAQ (reference sequence). Trimming took off 0 bases at V and 3 bases at J, with 9 bases between the two ends. This CDR3 is 15 amino acids long. The CDR3 reads CASSLAGGDNQPQHF. CDR3 in DNA: TGTGCCAGCAGCTTAGCGGGAGGCGACAATCAGCCCCAGCATTTT. Full variable domain (remainder filled in from reference TRBV7-9 and TRBJ1-5): DTGVSQNPRHKITKRGQNVTFRCDPISEHNRLYWYRQTLGQGPEFLTYFQNEAQLEKSRLLSDRFSAERPKGSFSTLEIQRTEQGDSAMYLCASSLAGGDNQPQHFGDGTRLSIL.

V is TRBV7-9 and J is TRBJ1-1, with TRBD1 identical over 7 bases. CDR1 is SEHNR and CDR2 is FQNEAQ in the germline V gene (reference sequence). This CDR3 contains 15 residues. The J segment lost 0 bases and the V segment lost 2 bases, leaving 3 bases of the junction unmatched. This CDR3 reads CASSLWTGLNTEAFF. As DNA, the CDR3 is TGTGCCAGCAGCTTATGGACAGGTTTGAACACTGAAGCTTTCTTT.

This clonotype was detected once. This chain connects TRBV7-6 to TRBJ2-1; D uncertain. This CDR3 is built from 13 residues. V lost 6 bases to trimming and J lost 4 bases, with 10 bases between them. The germline CDR1 and CDR2 sequences are SGHVS and FNYEAQ. CDR3 sequence: CASSPQEYNEQFF. CDR3 nucleotides: TGTGCCAGCAGTCCCCAAGAGTACAATGAGCAGTTCTTC.

This clonotype has more than one count but fewer than ten. DNA for the CDR3: TGCAGCGTTGATGCGGGTCACTCCTACAATGAGCAGTTCTTC. This gives the protein CSVDAGHSYNEQFF. The genes are TRBV29-1 and TRBJ2-1, with D possibly being TRBD2 (5 bases). CDR1 and CDR2 (germline): SQVTM, ANQGSEA. This CDR3 contains 14 residues. V was pared by 3 bases and J by 0 bases, with 9 bases between.

This clonotype was found many times. This chain joins TRBV10-3 and TRBJ1-2, with D perhaps matching TRBD1 (6 bases). Germline-derived CDR1 and CDR2 are ENHRY and SYGVKD. Trimming stripped 0 bases from V and 7 bases from J, with 9 bases between. The CDR3 extends over 13 amino acids. This chain's CDR3 is CAISESQGFGYTF. The CDR3 region has the DNA TGTGCCATCAGTGAGTCACAGGGATTTGGCTACACCTTC.

The V gene is TRBV29-1, the J gene TRBJ1-5, with D possibly matching TRBD1 (6 bases). V dropped 2 bases and J dropped 2 bases, with 22 bases sitting between them. Germline lookup yields CDR1 SQVTM and CDR2 ANQGSEA. The CDR3 runs 18 residues. The CDR3 is CSVELDRGGPGGNQPQHF. The CDR3 nucleotides read TGCAGCGTTGAATTGGACCGGGGGGGCCCCGGGGGCAATCAGCCCCAGCATTTT.

This clonotype was found many times. The rearrangement joins TRBV7-2 to TRBJ1-1; D uncertain. The V end lost 3 bases, the J end lost 2 bases, and 10 bases lay between the germline ends. Germline V gene lookup returns CDR1 SGHTA and CDR2 FQGNSA. CDR3 length: 14 amino acids. CDR3 region: CASSFGPVNTEAFF. Here the CDR3 DNA reads TGTGCCAGCAGCTTTGGCCCCGTCAACACTGAAGCTTTCTTT.

Ten or more counts support this clonotype. The chain is built from TRBV19 and TRBJ2-3; D is unresolved. The CDR3 contains 15 residues. Deletions cut 3 bases from V and 3 bases from J, with 13 bases between. Germline CDR1 and CDR2: LNHDA and SQIVND (reference sequence). CDR3 nucleotides: TGTGCCAGTAGTATTTCGTGGGGTACGACAGATACGCAGTATTTT. Protein sequence: CASSISWGTTDTQYF.

In its sample, this clonotype was seen many times. The CDR3 nucleotides read TGTGCCAGCAGCTTAGCATCCAGCGGGGGGCTCACAGATACGCAGTATTTT. Its protein product is CASSLASSGGLTDTQYF. V and J are TRBV7-2 and TRBJ2-3; 9 bases fit TRBD2. Germline-derived CDR1 and CDR2 are SGHTA and FQGNSA. Germline trimming cut 0 bases from V and 2 bases from J; bases unmatched to any gene: 6. The CDR3 is 17 residues long.

This clonotype appeared many times. The chain is built from TRBV20-1 and TRBJ2-5; no reliable D call. Germline loops: CDR1 DFQATT, CDR2 SNEGSKA (reference sequence). Deletions cut 0 bases from V and 6 bases from J, with 11 bases between. There are 13 residues in the CDR3. CDR3 DNA sequence: TGCAGTGCTAGAGACCCCGTAGGGCAGACCCAGTACTTC. Amino acid sequence: CSARDPVGQTQYF.

This clonotype was seen repeatedly, ten times or more. This chain joins TRBV7-2 and TRBJ2-3; 10 nucleotides align to TRBD2. Germline CDR1 and CDR2: SGHTA and FQGNSA. The length of the CDR3 is 17 residues. Losses at the gene ends were 6 bases for V and 2 bases for J; bases not matched to a gene: 11. This chain's CDR3 is CASRGGSGGTYTDTQYF. The DNA for the CDR3 is TGTGCCAGCAGGGGCGGTAGCGGGGGGACTTACACAGATACGCAGTATTTT. Using reference TRBV7-2 and TRBJ2-3 for the parts outside the CDR3, the full variable domain is GAGVSQSPSNKVTEKGKDVELRCDPISGHTALYWYRQSLGQGLEFLIYFQGNSAPDKSGLPSDRFSAERTGGSVSTLTIQRTQQEDSAVYLCASRGGSGGTYTDTQYFGPGTRLTVL.

At least ten counts were recorded for this clonotype. The rearrangement uses TRBV6-6 and TRBJ2-7; D unresolved. V lost 0 bases and J lost 4, with 7 bases in between. The germline V gene encodes CDR1 MNHNY and CDR2 SVGAGI (reference sequence). The CDR3 is 13 residues long. CDR3 loop: CASSYSRGYEQYF. DNA of the CDR3: TGTGCCAGCAGTTACTCACGAGGATACGAGCAGTACTTC.

The V and J genes are TRBV5-1 and TRBJ1-5; TRBD1 might be the D (6 bases). The V gene lost 0 bases and the J gene lost 3 bases, with 10 bases spanning the gap. The CDR3 runs to 15 residues. Germline V gives CDR1 SGHRS, CDR2 YFSETQ. This CDR3 is CASSLASGANQPQHF. The CDR3 DNA sequence: TGCGCCAGCAGCTTGGCCTCAGGGGCCAATCAGCCCCAGCATTTT. The full variable domain, in which reference TRBV5-1 and TRBJ1-5 provide the parts outside the CDR3, is KAGVTQTPRYLIKTRGQQVTLSCSPISGHRSVSWYQQTPGQGLQFLFEYFSETQRNKGNFPGRFSGRQFSNSRSEMNVSTLELGDSALYLCASSLASGANQPQHFGDGTRLSIL.